Listed here is a single T cell receptor beta chain. Germline V gives CDR1 MNHNS, CDR2 SASEGT. Trimming stripped 2 bases from V and 5 bases from J, with 12 bases between. The length of the CDR3 is 14 residues. These data come from a study of T cell changes during pregnancy in multiple sclerosis. Method: immunoSEQ multiplex PCR; TCRdb's copy keeps in-frame clones and lacks some. Of about 110,000 clones in the sample, 85% to 95% are singletons; the top ten hold roughly 0.82%. The chain is built from TRBV6-1 and TRBJ1-1; weak D call: TRBD1 (5 bases). This clonotype was sampled from a female donor in good health, enrolled as a control in a pregnancy study. Here the sequenced sample was peripheral blood, taken in the third trimester of pregnancy. The CDR3, as DNA: TGTGCCAGCAGTGAATGGGCGGGGCGAACTGAAGCTTTCTTT. Translated: CASSEWAGRTEAFF.